The entry below gives a single T cell receptor (beta chain) sequence along with its context. What it binds is not known. Germline V gene sequence: CDR1 LGHNA, CDR2 YSLEER. The CDR3 is 16 residues long. Trimming took 0 bases from V and 0 from J, leaving 8 bases between them. The data stem from a study of blood T cells in healthy people across ages. The study's findings and limits: Diversity was higher, and naive CD4+ cells more numerous, in long-lived donors than in aged donors.

A second 7 to 11 cycle PCR used barcoded and J-beta primers. Each cDNA was tagged by a template-switch adaptor containing 12 random nucleotides. Each CDR3 protein gets one entry after TCRdb re-called the 5' RACE reads with MiXCR. The sample comprises about 900,000 distinct CDR3 sequences, roughly 48% of which are singletons, and around an eighth rests with the top ten. The sequenced sample consisted of blood. The V call is TRBV4-3, the J call TRBJ1-4; D is ambiguous. The TCR sequence derives from a young man in good health. CDR3 in amino acids: CASSQDRSATNEKLFF. Here the CDR3 DNA reads TGCGCCAGCAGCCAAGATCGGAGTGCAACTAATGAAAAACTGTTTTTT.